A selection of T cell receptor beta chains follows, all from one sample in a study of T-cell memory formation after mild COVID-19. TCRdb redid the calling of the 5' RACE reads with MiXCR, one entry per CDR3 protein. The sample has hundreds of thousands of distinct CDR3 sequences; about a sixth are singletons. Sample: PBMCs or a T cell subset sorted from them (not recorded which). The receptor source for this set is a man aged 18 to 30 who had mild COVID-19 (a few samples of this study predate the infection). Cell type and time point are not known. CDR3s include the opening cysteine and the closing phenylalanine or tryptophan. D genes are given only for firm matches. Clone size is not always given. Where it is, it says once, few, many or a class for expanded clones.

D gene | J gene | clone size | V gene | CDR3 DNA | CDR3 protein
- | TRBJ2-1 | many | TRBV3-1 | TGTGCCAGCAGTCAAAATACGAGTAGCCGCGGCAATGAGCAGTTCTTC | CASSQNTSSRGNEQFF
- | TRBJ2-3 | - | TRBV4-3 | TGCGCCAGCAGCCAAGAGGAGGCGAGAGATACGCAGTATTTT | CASSQEEARDTQYF
- | TRBJ1-6 | - | TRBV5-1 | TGCGCCAGCAGCTTGGTATGGACAGAGAGCTCCTATAATTCACCCCTCCACTTT | CASSLVWTESSYNSPLHF
- | TRBJ2-3 | - | TRBV5-5 | TGTGCCAGCAGCTCCTTGGGGGGCCTCGCCACAGATACGCAGTATTTT | CASSSLGGLATDTQYF
- | TRBJ1-3 | - | TRBV4-3 | TGCGCCAGCAGCCGGGAAAGGACGGGCTCGGGAAACACCATATATTTT | CASSRERTGSGNTIYF
- | TRBJ2-1 | few | TRBV7-2 | TGTGCCAGCAGCTCCCAGGGGGGGGGATTCAATGAGCAGTTCTTC | CASSSQGGGFNEQFF
- | TRBJ2-7 | - | TRBV9 | TGTGCCAGCAGCTTACTGGGACTCCCCTCCTACGAGCAGTACTTC | CASSLLGLPSYEQYF
- | TRBJ1-5 | once | TRBV6-2/TRBV6-3 | TGTGCCAGCGGATGGCTGTGGCAGCCCCAGCATTTT | CASGWLWQPQHF
- | TRBJ2-3 | few | TRBV25-1 | TGTGCCAGCAGGGACCGGGGACCTACGATGGTGGATACGCAGTATTTT | CASRDRGPTMVDTQYF
TRBD2 | TRBJ2-5 | - | TRBV20-1 | TGCAGTGCCAGCCTGGGAGCGGGGGCCCAAGAGACCCAGTACTTC | CSASLGAGAQETQYF
TRBD1 | TRBJ2-7 | few | TRBV30 | TGTGCCTGGAGTAGGGGACAGGGGGAAGATCAGTACTTC | CAWSRGQGEDQYF
- | TRBJ2-3 | few | TRBV7-8 | TGTGCCAGCATAGGGCCTTCTAGCACAGATACGCAGTATTTT | CASIGPSSTDTQYF
TRBD1 | TRBJ1-1 | few | TRBV3-1 | TGTGCCAGCAACAGGGGGACTGAAGCTTTCTTT | CASNRGTEAFF
- | TRBJ2-3 | few | TRBV24-1 | TGTGCCACCAGTGACCTTCGGGGTCCGGTGGGTACGCAGTATTTT | CATSDLRGPVGTQYF
- | TRBJ1-1 | few | TRBV5-6 | TGTGCCAGCAGCCCCCGGGACATGGAAGCTTTCTTT | CASSPRDMEAFF
- | TRBJ1-1 | many | TRBV29-1 | TGCAGCGTTGGCTGGGGGGGCACTGAAGCTTTCTTT | CSVGWGGTEAFF
TRBD1 | TRBJ1-1 | - | TRBV12-3/TRBV12-4 | TGTGCCAGCATCTACAGGGGGCTCGACACTGAAGCTTTCTTT | CASIYRGLDTEAFF
- | TRBJ2-1 | - | TRBV7-2 | TGTGCCAGCAGCCTCTATCAGGGGGGGCAGTTCTTC | CASSLYQGGQFF
TRBD2 | TRBJ2-6 | - | TRBV3-1 | TGTGCCAGCAGCCAAGAGACTAGCGGGGGGACTGGGGCCAACGTCCTGACTTTC | CASSQETSGGTGANVLTF
- | TRBJ2-1 | - | TRBV7-3 | TGTGCCAGCAGCTTAGTGGTTCAGGATGAGCAGTTCTTC | CASSLVVQDEQFF
- | TRBJ2-7 | - | TRBV20-1 | TGCAGTGCTCGGTACATGGGGTACGAGCAGTACTTC | CSARYMGYEQYF
- | TRBJ2-2 | few | TRBV12-3/TRBV12-4 | TGTGCCAGTACGATTTATGGAGGCACCGGGGAGCTGTTTTTT | CASTIYGGTGELFF
TRBD1 | TRBJ2-5 | - | TRBV18 | TGTGCCAGCTCAGGACAGGGAGGAGTAGAGACCCAGTACTTC | CASSGQGGVETQYF
- | TRBJ1-2 | - | TRBV15 | TGTGCCACCAGGAGAGTCGCCCCAGGGAGCTATGGCTACACCTTC | CATRRVAPGSYGYTF
- | TRBJ2-7 | many | TRBV4-2 | TGTGCCAGCAGCCAAGACTCCACCTCCGGGACTCGAATTTACGAGCAGTACTTC | CASSQDSTSGTRIYEQYF
- | TRBJ1-1 | - | TRBV4-3 | TGCGCCAGCAGCCACGTGGGGGTGGGGAACACTGAAGCTTTCTTT | CASSHVGVGNTEAFF
- | TRBJ2-2 | - | TRBV6-5 | TGTGCCAGCAGCCAAGCCGTGGGGGCCTCCGGGGAGCTGTTTTTT | CASSQAVGASGELFF
- | TRBJ2-5 | few | TRBV7-2 | TGTGCCAGCAGCTTACCGGGGGGCATAGAGACCCAGTACTTC | CASSLPGGIETQYF
TRBD1 | TRBJ1-6 | - | TRBV4-3 | TGCGCCAGCAGCCAAGAGGTCGAACAGGGGCGTTCACCCCTCCACTTT | CASSQEVEQGRSPLHF
- | TRBJ2-5 | many | TRBV7-6 | TGTGCCAGTTTCCAAGGGGAAGAGACCCAGTACTTC | CASFQGEETQYF
- | TRBJ2-3 | many | TRBV7-2 | TGTGCCAGCAGCTTAGTAATAGATACGCAGTATTTT | CASSLVIDTQYF
- | TRBJ2-4 | few | TRBV30 | TGTGCCTGGAGACCCGGGATTCACATTCAGTACTTC | CAWRPGIHIQYF
TRBD1 | TRBJ2-3 | few | TRBV2 | TGTGCCAGCAGTAACTCTGGACAGGGGGGGGATACGCAGTATTTT | CASSNSGQGGDTQYF
TRBD1 | TRBJ1-4 | - | TRBV7-2 | TGTGCCAGCCGACCGACAGGGGGGAGGCTAACGGGTGAAAAACTGTTTTTT | CASRPTGGRLTGEKLFF
- | TRBJ2-5 | - | TRBV24-1 | TGTGCCACCAGTGATCGACACAGGGGGGGGGAGACCCAGTACTTC | CATSDRHRGGETQYF
TRBD1 | TRBJ2-5 | few | TRBV5-1 | TGCGCCAGCTCGACAGGGGGATTGGAAGAGACCCAGTACTTC | CASSTGGLEETQYF
- | TRBJ2-1 | - | TRBV12-5 | TGTGCTAGTGGTTTGGTTTTATCAAAAACAACCTACAATGAGCAGTTCTTC | CASGLVLSKTTYNEQFF
- | TRBJ1-4 | - | TRBV13 | TGTGCCAGCAGCCGAGCTCGACGGGGTGAAAAACTGTTTTTT | CASSRARRGEKLFF
- | TRBJ1-6 | many | TRBV11-2 | TGTGCCAGCAGCTTCGGGCCGAGCTCCTATAATTCACCCCTCCACTTT | CASSFGPSSYNSPLHF
- | TRBJ2-7 | many | TRBV6-1 | TGTGCCAGCAGTGAAAGGGGGGGCCGGGGATACGAGCAGTACTTC | CASSERGGRGYEQYF
TRBD1 | TRBJ1-2 | few | TRBV6-2/TRBV6-3 | TGTGCCAGCAGTTACAGACGGGGACAGGGATCGCGTGGCTACACCTTC | CASSYRRGQGSRGYTF
TRBD2 | TRBJ2-3 | - | TRBV29-1 | TGCAGCGTACCGGGACTAGAGACAGATACGCAGTATTTT | CSVPGLETDTQYF
- | TRBJ1-1 | few | TRBV12-3/TRBV12-4 | TGTGCCAGCAGTTTATTTTCCACCACCAACACTGAAGCTTTCTTT | CASSLFSTTNTEAFF
TRBD1 | TRBJ2-7 | - | TRBV12-3/TRBV12-4 | TGTGCCAGCAGTGTGGGACAGGGGGAAGGTTACGAGCAGTACTTC | CASSVGQGEGYEQYF
- | TRBJ1-2 | - | TRBV12-3/TRBV12-4 | TGTGCCAGCACTTCCCGAGGGGGTGGCTACACCTTC | CASTSRGGGYTF
TRBD2 | TRBJ2-5 | - | TRBV12-3/TRBV12-4 | TGTGCCAGCAGCCGACGGGCTAGCGGGGGCCCTCAAGTGACCCAGTACTTC | CASSRRASGGPQVTQYF
- | TRBJ1-6 | many | TRBV5-1 | TGCGCCAGCAGCGAGGACGGGGGATATTCACCCCTCCACTTT | CASSEDGGYSPLHF
- | TRBJ2-3 | - | TRBV6-5 | TGTGCCAGCAGCAGCCTGGGGGGAGCAGATACGCAGTATTTT | CASSSLGGADTQYF
TRBD2 | TRBJ2-2 | many | TRBV7-8 | TGTGCCAGCAGCCATCGACTAGCTCAAGGGGCCGGGGAGCTGTTTTTT | CASSHRLAQGAGELFF
- | TRBJ2-5 | - | TRBV2 | TGTGCCAGCAGTTCAGAGACCCAAGAGACCCAGTACTTC | CASSSETQETQYF
- | TRBJ1-6 | few | TRBV9 | TGTGCCAGCGGGGGGGGACGGGACTATAATTCACCCCTCCACTTT | CASGGGRDYNSPLHF
- | TRBJ1-1 | - | TRBV7-3 | TGTGCCAGCAGCCACCGCGGCGGCAGAGGGCTCGTAGGGACTGAAGCTTTCTTT | CASSHRGGRGLVGTEAFF
TRBD2 | TRBJ2-1 | - | TRBV27 | TGTGCCAGCACCACAGTATCCCGACTAGCGGGCTACAATGAGCAGTTCTTC | CASTTVSRLAGYNEQFF
- | TRBJ2-7 | few | TRBV28 | TGTGCCAGCAGTTTATTTGGGGGTCAGTACGAGCAGTACTTC | CASSLFGGQYEQYF
- | TRBJ1-5 | - | TRBV4-1 | TGCGCCAGCAGCCAAGATGCGGGCGGTAGCAATCAGCCCCAGCATTTT | CASSQDAGGSNQPQHF
TRBD2 | TRBJ2-3 | few | TRBV25-1 | TGTGCCAGCAGTGAATCCCAGCGGGGGGGCCGAGGGACGCAGTATTTT | CASSESQRGGRGTQYF
TRBD1 | TRBJ1-1 | - | TRBV7-9 | TGTGCCAGCTTGAAGGACAGGGGCACTGAAGCTTTCTTT | CASLKDRGTEAFF
- | TRBJ1-1 | few | TRBV7-9 | TGTGCCAGCAGCTTATCGGACATCGAGGCTTTCTTT | CASSLSDIEAFF
- | TRBJ2-3 | many | TRBV10-3 | TGTGCCATCAGTGATTTTAGGGGAGATACGCAGTATTTT | CAISDFRGDTQYF